The source of this T cell receptor (beta chain) is a study of blood T cell repertoires in COVID-19. Study-level background: COVID-19 samples collected from the United States, Italy and Spain covered acute and convalescent phases. In each case, the material was cDNA or gDNA derived from T cells, B-cell-depleted T cells, or PBMCs.

In the original analysis: Reference gene primer amplification in the assay estimated nucleated cell counts. TCRdb's table, derived via immunoSEQ multiplex PCR, lists solely in-frame clones and lacks some. The DNA gave D and trimming, while V, J and clone size come from that table. The table shows approximately 230,000 clones, with around nine tenths occurring only once. The CDR3 totals 16 residues. The ends lost 0 bases at V and 2 bases at J; junction bases unmatched: 6. CDR1 is MNHEY, CDR2 SMNVEV, per germline (reference sequence). This TCR was recovered from a man aged 18 to 35 with active or convalescent COVID-19. Sample: peripheral blood. The chain has TRBV27 and TRBJ2-7, with 8 bases aligning to TRBD1. The CDR3 reads CASSLSAGQDPYEQYF. The DNA for the CDR3 is TGTGCCAGCAGTTTATCGGCGGGACAGGACCCCTACGAGCAGTACTTC.